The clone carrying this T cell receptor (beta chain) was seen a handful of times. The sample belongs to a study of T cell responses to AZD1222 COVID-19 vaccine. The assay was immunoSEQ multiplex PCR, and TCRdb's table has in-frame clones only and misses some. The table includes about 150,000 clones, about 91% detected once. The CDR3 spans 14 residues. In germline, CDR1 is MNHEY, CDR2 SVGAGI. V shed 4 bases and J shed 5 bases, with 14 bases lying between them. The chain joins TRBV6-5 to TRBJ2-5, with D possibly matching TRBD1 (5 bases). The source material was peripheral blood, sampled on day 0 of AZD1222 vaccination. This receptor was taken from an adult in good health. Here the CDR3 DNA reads TGTGCCAGCAGTTTCTCAGGGTATTGGGAGACCCAGTACTTC. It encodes CASSFSGYWETQYF.